This T cell receptor (beta chain) came from a study of blood T cell repertoires in COVID-19. At the level of the study: Some COVID-19 samples were acute and others convalescent; all came from the United States, Italy and Spain.

As originally analysed: Reference gene primers were amplified, and this amplification served to estimate nucleated cell counts. Sequenced by immunoSEQ multiplex PCR; TCRdb stores in-frame clones only, minus some. The V and J calls and the clone size are those of that table, but D and trimming were determined from the DNA. In the table there are 180,000 or so clones, 85% to 90% of which are singletons. This TCR was sampled from a man aged 18 to 30 with acute or convalescent COVID-19. Sequences were obtained from peripheral blood.

The CDR3, as DNA: TGTGCCAGCAGTGAAGCTGTTGGGGCGGCACAAGAGACCCAGTACTTC. This codes for CASSEAVGAAQETQYF. The rearrangement links TRBV6-1 to TRBJ2-5; tentative D call: TRBD1 (5 bases). The CDR3 consists of 16 residues. Germline V CDR1 and CDR2: MNHNS, SASEGT. The V end was cut by 0 bases, the J end by 2 bases, with 13 bases between.